These T cell receptor beta chains were read from a single sample in a study of blood T cell repertoires in COVID-19. Sequenced by immunoSEQ multiplex PCR; TCRdb stores in-frame clones only, minus some. The sample includes some 360,000 clones, roughly nine tenths of them seen just once. The sequencing sample was made of peripheral blood. The source is an older woman with COVID-19, enrolled during active disease. Each CDR3 is given with its conserved first and last residue. D genes are given only for firm matches. Only some rows state a clone size, as once, few, many or a class for expanded clones.

clone_size	j_call	d_call	v_call	cdr3_aa	cdr3_nt
.	TRBJ1-2	.	TRBV6-5	CASRGQINYGYTF	TGTGCCAGCAGAGGACAGATTAACTATGGCTACACCTTC
.	TRBJ2-1	TRBD1	TRBV5-8	CASILQGAYNEQFF	TGTGCCAGCATCCTGCAGGGGGCTTACAATGAGCAGTTCTTC
.	TRBJ1-5	TRBD1	TRBV6-5	CASSPTGDQPQHF	TGTGCCAGCAGCCCCACAGGGGATCAGCCCCAGCATTTT
once	TRBJ1-2	.	TRBV11-2	CASSLAKRAGYGYTF	TGTGCCAGCAGCTTAGCGAAGCGCGCCGGCTATGGCTACACCTTC
.	TRBJ1-1	.	TRBV6-5	CASSKGTEAFF	TGTGCCAGCAGTAAGGGGACTGAAGCTTTCTTT
.	TRBJ1-2	.	TRBV2	CASTLGGAQLGYGYTF	TGTGCCAGCACCCTAGGGGGGGCCCAGCTAGGCTATGGCTACACCTTC
.	TRBJ1-1	.	TRBV5-1	CASRIRDQNTEAFF	TGCGCCAGCAGAATCAGGGATCAGAACACTGAAGCTTTCTTT
.	TRBJ1-2	.	TRBV19	CASSSLGMLYGYTF	TGTGCCAGTAGTAGCCTCGGGATGCTCTATGGCTACACCTTC
.	TRBJ2-7	.	TRBV5-1	CASSVGEGGKYF	TGCGCCAGCAGCGTGGGAGAAGGAGGGAAGTACTTC
.	TRBJ2-1	.	TRBV7-6	CASIESLSSYNEQFF	TGTGCCAGCATCGAGTCCCTAAGCTCCTACAATGAGCAGTTCTTC
.	TRBJ2-1	TRBD2	TRBV4-2	CASSQGPVGAGGPSEQFF	TGTGCCAGCAGCCAAGGGCCCGTAGGAGCGGGGGGGCCGAGTGAGCAGTTCTTC
.	TRBJ2-1	TRBD1	TRBV4-1	CASSVPGQGNNEQFF	TGCGCCAGCAGCGTGCCGGGACAGGGCAACAATGAGCAGTTCTTC
.	TRBJ2-2	.	TRBV27	CASSSAAAGELFF	TGTGCCAGCAGTTCCGCCGCGGCCGGGGAGCTGTTTTTT
.	TRBJ2-6	.	TRBV30	CAWSDLYWDSRSSGANVLTF	TGTGCCTGGAGTGACCTATACTGGGACTCCCGTAGCTCTGGGGCCAACGTCCTGACTTTC
.	TRBJ2-5	.	TRBV28	CASSGERETQYF	TGTGCCAGCAGTGGGGAGAGGGAGACCCAGTACTTC
once	TRBJ2-5	TRBD2	TRBV7-2	CASSPRSSGGGKETQYF	TGTGCCAGCAGCCCCCGCTCTAGCGGGGGGGGAAAAGAGACCCAGTACTTC
.	TRBJ2-2	.	TRBV6-5	CATGGHRTNTGELFF	TGTGCCACCGGCGGGCATCGTACGAACACCGGGGAGCTGTTTTTT
.	TRBJ1-3	TRBD1	TRBV4-1	CASSTHRGSGNTIYF	TGCGCCAGCAGCACCCACAGGGGTTCTGGAAACACCATATATTTT
.	TRBJ1-4	.	TRBV4-1	CASSQPGYGKLFF	TGCGCCAGCAGCCAGCCGGGGTACGGAAAACTGTTTTTT
.	TRBJ1-5	.	TRBV19	CASSPQGPQPQHF	TGTGCCAGTAGTCCACAGGGACCACAGCCCCAGCATTTT
.	TRBJ1-4	.	TRBV6-5	CASSRLGSYGEKLFF	TGTGCCAGCTCCCGGCTAGGCTCATATGGTGAAAAACTGTTTTTT
.	TRBJ2-1	TRBD1	TRBV20-1	CSSSAGQVYNEQFF	TGCAGTTCTAGTGCGGGACAGGTGTACAATGAGCAGTTCTTC
once	TRBJ2-6	.	TRBV19	CASSMRLSSGANVLTF	TGTGCCAGTAGTATGAGGCTCTCCTCTGGGGCCAACGTCCTGACTTTC
few	TRBJ1-1	.	TRBV2	CASSEAQGGGTEAFF	TGTGCCAGCAGTGAAGCGCAGGGAGGAGGTACTGAAGCTTTCTTT
.	TRBJ1-4	TRBD1	TRBV27	CASSADRVSNEKLFF	TGTGCCAGCAGTGCCGACAGGGTATCTAATGAAAAACTGTTTTTT
.	TRBJ1-1	TRBD1	TRBV27	CASSFLDRAEAFF	TGTGCCAGCAGTTTTCTGGACAGGGCTGAAGCTTTCTTT
.	TRBJ1-3	.	TRBV19	CASSIGLRENVIF	TGTGCCAGTAGTATAGGATTGAGGGAGAACGTAATTTTT
.	TRBJ1-3	.	TRBV28	CASSFIKAGSRNTIYF	TGTGCCAGCAGTTTCATCAAGGCAGGCTCTCGAAACACCATATATTTT
.	TRBJ1-3	.	TRBV2	CASSRQNNGNTIYF	TGTGCCAGCAGTAGACAGAACAACGGAAACACCATATATTTT
.	TRBJ1-5	.	TRBV19	CASSIDRQQPQHF	TGTGCCAGTAGTATAGATCGTCAGCAGCCCCAGCATTTT
.	TRBJ1-5	.	TRBV7-9	CASSLGALDQPQHF	TGTGCCAGCAGCTTAGGGGCACTAGATCAGCCCCAGCATTTT
.	TRBJ1-1	.	TRBV12-3/TRBV12-4	CASSLAGGTEAFF	TGTGCCAGCAGTTTAGCCGGAGGAACTGAAGCTTTCTTT
.	TRBJ1-5	TRBD1	TRBV9	CASSQGASGNQPQHF	TGTGCCAGCAGTCAGGGGGCCTCCGGCAATCAGCCCCAGCATTTT
.	TRBJ2-3	TRBD2	TRBV10-2	CASNLAGGSTDTQYF	TGCGCCAGCAACCTAGCGGGGGGTTCGACAGATACGCAGTATTTT
once	TRBJ2-2	TRBD2	TRBV5-1	CASSRGLAGGQNTGELFF	TGCGCCAGCAGCCGGGGACTAGCGGGGGGCCAGAACACCGGGGAGCTGTTTTTT
once	TRBJ2-3	TRBD1	TRBV5-5	CASSLGDRSTDTQYF	TGTGCCAGCAGCTTGGGGGACAGGAGCACAGATACGCAGTATTTT
.	TRBJ1-1	.	TRBV5-1	CASSLAQGMTFF	TGCGCCAGCAGCTTGGCTCAGGGCATGACTTTCTTT
.	TRBJ2-1	TRBD2	TRBV14	CASSRRGYNEQFF	TGTGCCAGCAGCCGGCGGGGGTACAATGAGCAGTTCTTC
.	TRBJ1-1	.	TRBV19	CASSIRGNGMNTEAFF	TGTGCCAGTAGTATCAGGGGAAATGGCATGAACACTGAAGCTTTCTTT
once	TRBJ2-1	TRBD2	TRBV28	CASSPSSGGPYNEQFF	TGTGCCAGCAGTCCTTCTAGCGGGGGACCCTACAATGAGCAGTTCTTC
.	TRBJ2-5	.	TRBV28	CASRDRGARQETQYF	TGTGCCAGCAGAGACCGGGGGGCTCGGCAAGAGACCCAGTACTTC
.	TRBJ2-1	.	TRBV5-1	CASSGGLYNEQFF	TGCGCCAGCAGCGGGGGACTGTACAATGAGCAGTTCTTC
.	TRBJ2-2	.	TRBV6-5	CASKGARSNTGELFF	TGTGCCAGCAAGGGAGCCCGCTCAAACACCGGGGAGCTGTTTTTT
.	TRBJ1-1	TRBD1	TRBV4-1	CASSQDGQGRTEAFF	TGCGCCAGCAGCCAAGACGGACAGGGGCGCACTGAAGCTTTCTTT
.	TRBJ2-3	.	TRBV7-3	CASSSGAADTQYF	TGTGCCAGCAGCTCAGGGGCCGCAGATACGCAGTATTTT
.	TRBJ1-4	.	TRBV19	CASRTSGTPNEKLFF	TGTGCCAGTAGGACCTCCGGGACTCCTAATGAAAAACTGTTTTTT
.	TRBJ1-1	.	TRBV10-1	CASSDSTGYNTEAFF	TGCGCCAGCAGTGATAGCACAGGGTATAACACTGAAGCTTTCTTT
.	TRBJ1-6	.	TRBV6-5	CASRTEGGGNSPLHF	TGTGCCAGCAGGACGGAGGGAGGGGGGAATTCACCCCTCCACTTT
.	TRBJ1-6	TRBD1	TRBV5-1	CASSFTGTGQGSPLHF	TGCGCCAGCAGCTTTACCGGGACAGGGCAGGGTTCACCCCTCCACTTT
.	TRBJ2-1	.	TRBV5-5	CASSSIQGSSYNEQFF	TGTGCCAGCAGCTCAATTCAGGGGAGCTCCTACAATGAGCAGTTCTTC
.	TRBJ1-5	.	TRBV7-9	CASSWGGTSNQPQHF	TGTGCCAGCAGCTGGGGAGGGACGAGCAATCAGCCCCAGCATTTT
.	TRBJ1-3	.	TRBV6-5	CASSLPGVSGNTIYF	TGTGCCAGCAGCCTACCCGGGGTATCTGGAAACACCATATATTTT
.	TRBJ2-7	TRBD2	TRBV6-2/TRBV6-3	CASCRRGGFYEQYF	TGTGCCAGCTGCCGGCGCGGGGGGTTCTACGAGCAGTACTTC
.	TRBJ1-5	.	TRBV27	CASSTWPGQPQHF	TGTGCCAGCAGTACGTGGCCGGGTCAGCCCCAGCATTTT